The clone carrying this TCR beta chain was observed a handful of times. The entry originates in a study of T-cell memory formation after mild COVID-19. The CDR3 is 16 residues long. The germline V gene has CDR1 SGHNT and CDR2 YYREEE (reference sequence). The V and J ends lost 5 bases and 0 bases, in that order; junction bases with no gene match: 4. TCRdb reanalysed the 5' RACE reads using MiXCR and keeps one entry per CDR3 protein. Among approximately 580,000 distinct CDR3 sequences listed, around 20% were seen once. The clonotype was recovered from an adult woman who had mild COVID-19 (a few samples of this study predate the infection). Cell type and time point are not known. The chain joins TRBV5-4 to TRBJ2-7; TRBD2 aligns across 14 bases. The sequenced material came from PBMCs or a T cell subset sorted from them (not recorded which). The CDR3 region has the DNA TGTGCCAGCAGTTTCGGGACTAGCGGGAGCTCCTACGAGCAGTACTTC. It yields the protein CASSFGTSGSSYEQYF.